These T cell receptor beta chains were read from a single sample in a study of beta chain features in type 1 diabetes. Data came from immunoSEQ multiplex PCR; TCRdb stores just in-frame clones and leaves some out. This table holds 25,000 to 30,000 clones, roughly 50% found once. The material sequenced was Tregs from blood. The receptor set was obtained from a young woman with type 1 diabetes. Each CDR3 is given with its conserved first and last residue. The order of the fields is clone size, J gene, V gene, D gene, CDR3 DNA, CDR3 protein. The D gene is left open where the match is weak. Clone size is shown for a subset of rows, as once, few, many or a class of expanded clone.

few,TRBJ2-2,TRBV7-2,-,TGTGCCAGCAGCTTAGGCATGAGGGCCGGGGAGCTGTTTTTT,CASSLGMRAGELFF
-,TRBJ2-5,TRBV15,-,TGTGCCACCAGCATTCTGGACTCCCAAGAGACCCAGTACTTC,CATSILDSQETQYF
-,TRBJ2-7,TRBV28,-,TGTGCCAGCAGTTCGGGGATGACCTACGAGCAGTACTTC,CASSSGMTYEQYF
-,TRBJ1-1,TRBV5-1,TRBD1,TGCGCCAGCAGCGTACAGGGGGCCATGAACACTGAAGCTTTCTTT,CASSVQGAMNTEAFF
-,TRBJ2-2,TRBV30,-,TGTGCCTGGAATCCTAGCACCGGGGAGCTGTTTTTT,CAWNPSTGELFF
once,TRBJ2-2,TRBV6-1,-,TGTGCCAGCCTCCCTACAGGGTGGGACACCGGGGAGCTGTTTTTT,CASLPTGWDTGELFF
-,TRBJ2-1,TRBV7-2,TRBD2,TGTGCCAGCAGTTTAGCGGGAGGGGATCCAAATGAGCAGTTCTTC,CASSLAGGDPNEQFF
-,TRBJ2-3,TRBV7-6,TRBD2,TGTGCCAGCAGCCCCAGCCCCGGGACTAGCGGGACTAATACGCAGTATTTT,CASSPSPGTSGTNTQYF
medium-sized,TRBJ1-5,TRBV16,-,TGTGCCAGCAGCCAACGGAGCAATCAGCCCCAGCATTTT,CASSQRSNQPQHF
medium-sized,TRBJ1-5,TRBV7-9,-,TGTGCCAGCAGCCAAGAGGGCGTGAGCAATCAGCCCCAGCATTTT,CASSQEGVSNQPQHF
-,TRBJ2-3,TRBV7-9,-,TGTGCCAGCAGCCCGTCGGGAAGGACAGATACGCAGTATTTT,CASSPSGRTDTQYF
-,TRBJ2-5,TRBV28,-,TGTGCCAGCAGTTTGGGCGGGGTGGGGGAGACCCAGTACTTC,CASSLGGVGETQYF
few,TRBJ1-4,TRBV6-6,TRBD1,TGTGCCAGTGACAGGGGGGGAGAAAAACTGTTTTTT,CASDRGGEKLFF
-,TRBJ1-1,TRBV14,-,TGTGCCAGCAGCCAAGTCGATTCGGGGGGCGAAGCTTTCTTT,CASSQVDSGGEAFF
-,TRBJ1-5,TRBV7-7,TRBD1,TGTGCCAGCAGCCTCGACAGGGACCAGCCCCAGCATTTT,CASSLDRDQPQHF
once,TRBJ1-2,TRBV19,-,TGTGCCAGTAGTATAGTTCGAAGGAGACTTAACTATGGCTACACCTTC,CASSIVRRRLNYGYTF
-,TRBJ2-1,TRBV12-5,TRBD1,TGTGCTAGTGGTGTTATAAGGGAAAGACAGGGGTCCTACAATGAGCAGCTCTTC,CASGVIRERQGSYNEQLF
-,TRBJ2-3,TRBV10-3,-,TGTGCCATCAATGACCCAACTGGAGCCCACACAGATACGCAGTATTTT,CAINDPTGAHTDTQYF
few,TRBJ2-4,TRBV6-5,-,TGTGCCAGCAGTTACTCGTTCGTACTAGCCAAAAACATTCAGTACTTC,CASSYSFVLAKNIQYF
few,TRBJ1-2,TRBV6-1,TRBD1,TGTGCCAGCAGTGGGTGGACAGGGGGACAAGGCTACACCTTC,CASSGWTGGQGYTF
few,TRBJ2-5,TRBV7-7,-,TGTGCCAGCAGCCGGACAGTCCAAGAGACCCAGTACTTC,CASSRTVQETQYF
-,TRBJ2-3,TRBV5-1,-,TGCGCCAGCATGGACCCAGCGGGTGCAGATACGCAGTATTTT,CASMDPAGADTQYF
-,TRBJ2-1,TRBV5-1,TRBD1,TGCGCCAGCAGCCCGGGACAGTACAATGAGCAGTTCTTC,CASSPGQYNEQFF
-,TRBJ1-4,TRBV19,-,TGTGCCAGTAGCGATTTGGTGGCAGCAACTAATGAAAAACTGTTTTTT,CASSDLVAATNEKLFF
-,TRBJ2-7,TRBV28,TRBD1,TGTGCCAGCAGTTCCCCATCCCGGACAGGGAACTCCTACGAGCAGTACTTC,CASSSPSRTGNSYEQYF
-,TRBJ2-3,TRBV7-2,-,TGTGCCAGCAGCTTAGTCGAGGGAGATACGCAGTATTTT,CASSLVEGDTQYF
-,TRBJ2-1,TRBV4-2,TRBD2,TGTGCCAGCAGCCAAAACTCCTGGAACCGGACTAGCGGGAGGGCCTGGGGCTACAATGAGCAGTTCTTC,CASSQNSWNRTSGRAWGYNEQFF
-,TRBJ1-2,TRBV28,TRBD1,TGTGCCAGCAGTACACAGGGGGGGCGCAACTATGGCTACACCTTC,CASSTQGGRNYGYTF
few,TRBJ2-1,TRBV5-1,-,TGCGCCAGCAGCTCCTCCAGCGAGTCCAGGGTCATTAGCTCCTACAATGAGCAGTTCTTC,CASSSSSESRVISSYNEQFF
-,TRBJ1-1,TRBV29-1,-,TGCAGCGTTCCCGGGGGACCGGGGGGGACTGAAGCTTTCTTT,CSVPGGPGGTEAFF
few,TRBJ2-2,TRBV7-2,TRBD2,TGTGCCAGCAGCTTAGTAGCGGGAGGAACCGGGGAGCTGTTTTTT,CASSLVAGGTGELFF
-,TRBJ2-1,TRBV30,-,TGTGCCTGGAGTCCGGGGTACTCCTACAATGAGCAGTTCTTC,CAWSPGYSYNEQFF
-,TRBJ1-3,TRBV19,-,TGTGCCAGTAGCAAGAGGACAGAGGCGCCCTCCTCGGGAAACACCATATATTTT,CASSKRTEAPSSGNTIYF
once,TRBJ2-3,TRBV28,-,TGTGCCAGCAGTTTATGGAAGGGGCAACTTCCTACGCAGTATTTT,CASSLWKGQLPTQYF
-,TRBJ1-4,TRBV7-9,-,TGTGCCAGCAGCTTATTAACCGGACAGATTATTAATGAAAAACTGTTTTTT,CASSLLTGQIINEKLFF
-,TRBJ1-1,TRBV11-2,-,TGTGCCAGCAGCATTACAGGACGGTCTGAAGCTTTCTTT,CASSITGRSEAFF
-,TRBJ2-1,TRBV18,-,TGTGCCAGCTCACCACCGGAGGAGTCGGGTGGCAATGAGCAGTTCTTC,CASSPPEESGGNEQFF
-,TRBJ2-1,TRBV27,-,TGTGCCAGCGCCAAGGGGTCCTCCTACAATGAGCAGTTCTTC,CASAKGSSYNEQFF
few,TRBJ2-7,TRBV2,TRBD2,TGTGCCAGCAGTGAGGGTAATAGCGGGAGTTACGAGCAGTACTTC,CASSEGNSGSYEQYF
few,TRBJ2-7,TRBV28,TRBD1,TGTGCCAGCACCGGGACAGGGGGCTCCTACGAGCAGTACTTC,CASTGTGGSYEQYF
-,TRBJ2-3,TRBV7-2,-,TGTGCCAGCAGCTTAGGTAGCGGAAGCACAGATACGCAGTATTTT,CASSLGSGSTDTQYF
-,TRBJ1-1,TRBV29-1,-,TGCAGCGTTGAAGGACAGGTGAACACTGAAGCTTTCTTT,CSVEGQVNTEAFF
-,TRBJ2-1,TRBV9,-,TGTGCCAGCAGCGTAAAAGGGGGAACGTTCTTCAATGAGCAGTTCTTC,CASSVKGGTFFNEQFF
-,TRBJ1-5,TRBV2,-,TGTGCCAGCAGTGACTGGGGAGGTCAGCCCCAGCATTTT,CASSDWGGQPQHF
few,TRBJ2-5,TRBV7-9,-,TGTGCCAGCAGTCCGGGAACTGGATCCCAAGAGACCCAGTACTTC,CASSPGTGSQETQYF
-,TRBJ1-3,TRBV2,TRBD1,TGTGCCAGCGGGGCGGACAGGGGCGGTGGAAACACCATATATTTT,CASGADRGGGNTIYF
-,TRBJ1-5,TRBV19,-,TGTGCCAGTAGTAGTACAGGTGGGAATCAGCCCCAGCATTTT,CASSSTGGNQPQHF
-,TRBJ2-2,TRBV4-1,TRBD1,TGCGCCAGCAGCTTTGACAGGGTAATGAACGGGGAGCTGTTTTTT,CASSFDRVMNGELFF